The rows below give T cell receptor beta chains drawn from one sample of a study of cytomegalovirus exposure and HLA in healthy donors. Using immunoSEQ multiplex PCR, the repertoire was profiled, and TCRdb retains in-frame clones only, with some absent. This sample's table has 200,000 to 250,000 clones. The sequenced material came from PBMCs. These receptors all stem from a woman in her 30s in good health and CMV-seropositive. The CDR3 runs from the conserved cysteine through the conserved F or W. Fields, in order: D gene, J gene, V gene, CDR3 DNA, CDR3 protein. A D gene is named only where the DNA matches it firmly.

D gene: TRBD2; J gene: TRBJ2-2; V gene: TRBV7-8; CDR3 DNA: TGTGCCAGCAGCTGGAGGACTAGCGGGGGGGCCGGCGGGGAGCTGTTTTTT; CDR3 protein: CASSWRTSGGAGGELFF
D gene: -; J gene: TRBJ1-2; V gene: TRBV18; CDR3 DNA: TGTGCCAGCTCACCGGGTGGCGGAGACTCGGTTAGTGGCTACACCTTC; CDR3 protein: CASSPGGGDSVSGYTF
D gene: -; J gene: TRBJ2-3; V gene: TRBV7-2; CDR3 DNA: TGTGCCAGCAGCTTAGGCGGTCACACAGATACGCAGTATTTT; CDR3 protein: CASSLGGHTDTQYF
D gene: TRBD1; J gene: TRBJ1-1; V gene: TRBV19; CDR3 DNA: TGTGCCAGTAGTCCAAGGACAGGGGGAATAACCACTGAAGCTTTCTTT; CDR3 protein: CASSPRTGGITTEAFF
D gene: -; J gene: TRBJ1-2; V gene: TRBV4-1; CDR3 DNA: TGCGCCAGCAGCCATCAAAGTGGCATTTCAAGTGGCTACACCTTC; CDR3 protein: CASSHQSGISSGYTF
D gene: TRBD1; J gene: TRBJ1-1; V gene: TRBV4-2; CDR3 DNA: TGTGCCAGCAGCCAAGTTAAGGACAGGGTTTGCGCTTTCTTT; CDR3 protein: CASSQVKDRVCAFF
D gene: -; J gene: TRBJ1-1; V gene: TRBV7-2; CDR3 DNA: TGTGCCAGCAGCTCAGGGACACTGAACACTGAAGCTTTCTTT; CDR3 protein: CASSSGTLNTEAFF
D gene: -; J gene: TRBJ2-1; V gene: TRBV7-2; CDR3 DNA: TGTGCCAGCAGCTTCATAACAGTAAGCTACAATGAGCAGTTCTTC; CDR3 protein: CASSFITVSYNEQFF
D gene: -; J gene: TRBJ2-7; V gene: TRBV7-9; CDR3 DNA: TGTGCCAGTACTAATGGGTACGAGCAGTACTTC; CDR3 protein: CASTNGYEQYF
D gene: -; J gene: TRBJ1-1; V gene: TRBV6-5; CDR3 DNA: TGTGCCACAAAGAGGGGGACTGAAGCTTTCTTT; CDR3 protein: CATKRGTEAFF
D gene: TRBD1; J gene: TRBJ2-4; V gene: TRBV5-1; CDR3 DNA: TGCGCCAGCAGCACCTGGACAGGGAGGTTAAACATTCAGTACTTC; CDR3 protein: CASSTWTGRLNIQYF
D gene: -; J gene: TRBJ1-5; V gene: TRBV4-3; CDR3 DNA: TGCGCCAGCAGCCACCACCGGGGAAGCAATCAGCCCCAGCATTTT; CDR3 protein: CASSHHRGSNQPQHF
D gene: TRBD1; J gene: TRBJ1-4; V gene: TRBV19; CDR3 DNA: TGTGCCAGTAGGCAGGGACAGGCAACTAATGAAAAACTGTTTTTT; CDR3 protein: CASRQGQATNEKLFF
D gene: TRBD2; J gene: TRBJ2-4; V gene: TRBV4-1; CDR3 DNA: TGCGCCAGCAGCCTCTTAGTTGTCCTAGCGGGAGGCCCCACATCCAAAAACATTCAGTACTTC; CDR3 protein: CASSLLVVLAGGPTSKNIQYF
D gene: -; J gene: TRBJ1-2; V gene: TRBV6-1; CDR3 DNA: TGTGCCAGCAGTGTCAGTGGGGCAGGGTATGGCTACACCTTC; CDR3 protein: CASSVSGAGYGYTF
D gene: -; J gene: TRBJ2-2; V gene: TRBV5-5; CDR3 DNA: TGTGCCAGCAGCTTGAACCCCTCCGGTCCGAACACCGGGGAGCTGTTTTTT; CDR3 protein: CASSLNPSGPNTGELFF
D gene: -; J gene: TRBJ2-7; V gene: TRBV5-1; CDR3 DNA: TGCGCCAGCAGCTTAGTCCCGGGACAGGGGTCTAGCGGGACGTCCCCCCATCCCTACGAGCAGTACTTC; CDR3 protein: CASSLVPGQGSSGTSPHPYEQYF
D gene: -; J gene: TRBJ2-2; V gene: TRBV9; CDR3 DNA: TGTGCCAGCAGCGTATCCGGGACTTACACCGGGGAGCTGTTTTTT; CDR3 protein: CASSVSGTYTGELFF
D gene: -; J gene: TRBJ1-1; V gene: TRBV12-2; CDR3 DNA: TGTGCAAGTCGCTCGTGGGGCCCTATCGAGAACACTGAAGCTTTCTTT; CDR3 protein: CASRSWGPIENTEAFF
D gene: TRBD2; J gene: TRBJ2-1; V gene: TRBV5-1; CDR3 DNA: TGCGCCAGCAGCTTGGCTAGCGGGAGTGGGAATGAGCAGTTCTTC; CDR3 protein: CASSLASGSGNEQFF
D gene: -; J gene: TRBJ2-5; V gene: TRBV7-9; CDR3 DNA: TGTGCCAGCACTCCAGGGGGGAGAGGAGAGACCCAGTACTTC; CDR3 protein: CASTPGGRGETQYF
D gene: -; J gene: TRBJ1-5; V gene: TRBV7-9; CDR3 DNA: TGTGCCAGCCGAGGCGGGGTTCATCAGCCCCAGCATTTT; CDR3 protein: CASRGGVHQPQHF
D gene: -; J gene: TRBJ1-1; V gene: TRBV30; CDR3 DNA: TGTGCCTGGATCTCGGACATGAACACTGAAGCTCTCTTT; CDR3 protein: CAWISDMNTEALF
D gene: -; J gene: TRBJ2-1; V gene: TRBV18; CDR3 DNA: TGTGCCAGCTCACACGGGGTGGCGGCCTCCTACAATGAGCAGTTCTTC; CDR3 protein: CASSHGVAASYNEQFF
D gene: TRBD2; J gene: TRBJ2-2; V gene: TRBV7-2; CDR3 DNA: TGTGCCAGCAGCTTAGGCACGGGACTAGCGCCGAACACCGGGGAGCTGTTTTTT; CDR3 protein: CASSLGTGLAPNTGELFF